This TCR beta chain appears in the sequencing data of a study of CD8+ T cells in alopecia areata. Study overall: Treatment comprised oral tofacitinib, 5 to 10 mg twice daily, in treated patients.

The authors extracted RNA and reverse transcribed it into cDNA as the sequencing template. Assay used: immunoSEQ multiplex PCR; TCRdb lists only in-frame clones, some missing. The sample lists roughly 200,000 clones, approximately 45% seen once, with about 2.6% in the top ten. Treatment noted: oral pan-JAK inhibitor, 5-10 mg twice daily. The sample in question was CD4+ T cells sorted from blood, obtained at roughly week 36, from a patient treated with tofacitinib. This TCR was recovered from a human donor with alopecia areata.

CDR3: CASSPGGQLFNYGYTF. The CDR3 DNA reads as TGTGCCAGCTCACCAGGGGGACAGCTATTTAACTATGGCTACACCTTC. The chain uses TRBV18 and TRBJ1-2; 7 bases map to TRBD1. Looked up from germline, CDR1 is KGHSH and CDR2 is LQKENI. This CDR3 is 16 amino acids long. The V gene end was trimmed by 2 bases and the J gene end by 1 base; junction bases not matched to a gene: 7. Looking up the rest from reference TRBV18 and TRBJ1-2 gives the full variable domain: NAGVMQNPRHLVRRRGQEARLRCSPMKGHSHVYWYRQLPEEGLKFMVYLQKENIIDESGMPKERFSAEFPKEGPSILRIQQVVRGDSAAYFCASSPGGQLFNYGYTFGSGTRLTVV.